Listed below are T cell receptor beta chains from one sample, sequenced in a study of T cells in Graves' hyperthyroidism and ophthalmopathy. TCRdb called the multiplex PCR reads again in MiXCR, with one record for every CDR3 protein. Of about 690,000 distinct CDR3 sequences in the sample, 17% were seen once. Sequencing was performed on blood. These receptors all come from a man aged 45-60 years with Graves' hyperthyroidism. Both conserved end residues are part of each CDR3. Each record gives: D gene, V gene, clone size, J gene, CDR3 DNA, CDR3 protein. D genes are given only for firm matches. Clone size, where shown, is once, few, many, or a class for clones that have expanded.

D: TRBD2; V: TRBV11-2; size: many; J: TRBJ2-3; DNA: TGTGCCAGCAGCTTAGTTTCGGGACTAGCTAGCACAGATACGCAGTATTTT; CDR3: CASSLVSGLASTDTQYF
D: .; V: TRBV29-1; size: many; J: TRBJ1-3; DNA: TGCAGCGTCCAGATCTCCGACAGTCCGAACACCATATATTTT; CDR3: CSVQISDSPNTIYF
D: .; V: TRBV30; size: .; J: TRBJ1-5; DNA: TGTGCCTGGAGGGTACGGGGTGGGCCCCAGCATTTT; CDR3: CAWRVRGGPQHF
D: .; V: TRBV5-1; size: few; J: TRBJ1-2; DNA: TGCGCCAGCAGCTTAAGAGAATCCTATGGCTACACCTTC; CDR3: CASSLRESYGYTF
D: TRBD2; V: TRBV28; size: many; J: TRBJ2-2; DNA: TGTGCCAGCAGTTCGGAGTGGGAGGGCGGGGAGCTGTTTTTT; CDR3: CASSSEWEGGELFF
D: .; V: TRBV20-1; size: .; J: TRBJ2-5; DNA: TGCAGTGCTTCCGGGATTGAGACCCAGTACTTC; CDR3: CSASGIETQYF
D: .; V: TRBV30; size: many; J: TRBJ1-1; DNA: TGTGCCTGGAGTCCTCAATGGGGTGGGCCTGAAGCTTTCTTT; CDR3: CAWSPQWGGPEAFF
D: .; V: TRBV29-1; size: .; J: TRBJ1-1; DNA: TGCAGCGTTGAATTTGTGTTGAACACTGAAGCTTTCTTT; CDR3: CSVEFVLNTEAFF
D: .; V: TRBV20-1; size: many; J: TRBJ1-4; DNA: TGCAGTGCCCGCTACAGGGCTGAAAAACTGTTTTTT; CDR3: CSARYRAEKLFF
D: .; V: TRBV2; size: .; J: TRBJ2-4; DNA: TGTGCCACCGTCGTCAAAAACATTCAGTACTTC; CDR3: CATVVKNIQYF
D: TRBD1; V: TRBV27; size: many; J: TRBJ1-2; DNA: TGTGCCAGCAGTTTCCTCCCGGTGAACAGGGGCACTAACTATGGCTACACCTTC; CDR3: CASSFLPVNRGTNYGYTF
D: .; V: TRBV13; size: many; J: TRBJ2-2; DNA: TGTGCCAGCAGCGCCGACTGGCTCACCGGGGAGCTGTTTTTT; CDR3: CASSADWLTGELFF
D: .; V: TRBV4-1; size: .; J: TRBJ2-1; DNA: TGCGCCAGCAGCCAAGAGCGTCTTAGCTCCTACAATGAGCAGTTCTTC; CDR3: CASSQERLSSYNEQFF
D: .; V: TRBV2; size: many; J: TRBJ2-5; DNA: TGTGCCAGCAGTGTGACTAAACAAGAGACCCAGTACTTC; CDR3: CASSVTKQETQYF
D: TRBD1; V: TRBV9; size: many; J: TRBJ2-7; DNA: TGTGCCAGCAGCGATAGTCACAGGGGCGACGAGCAGTACTTC; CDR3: CASSDSHRGDEQYF
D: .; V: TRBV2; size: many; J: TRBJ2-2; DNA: TGTGCCAGCAGGAATGAGGGGGCCGGGGAGCTGTTTTTT; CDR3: CASRNEGAGELFF
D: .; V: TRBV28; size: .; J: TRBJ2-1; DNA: TGTGCCACCCAAACTAACAATGAGCAGTTCTTC; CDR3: CATQTNNEQFF
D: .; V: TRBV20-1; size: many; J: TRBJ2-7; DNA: TGCAGTGCTAGAGGGCAGGGGGGGAGCTCCTACGAGCAGTACTTC; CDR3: CSARGQGGSSYEQYF
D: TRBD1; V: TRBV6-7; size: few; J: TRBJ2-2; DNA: TGTGCCAGCAGTTACTCGACATGGTGGGGACAGGGAAACACCGGGGAGCTGTTTTTT; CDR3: CASSYSTWWGQGNTGELFF
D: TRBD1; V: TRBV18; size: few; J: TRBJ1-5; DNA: TGTGCCAGCTCAAACCTACCAGGGACAGGGGGCAATCAGCCCCAGCATTTT; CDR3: CASSNLPGTGGNQPQHF
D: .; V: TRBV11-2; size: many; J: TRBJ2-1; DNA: TGTGCCAGCAGCCCGGACTCTGGGGGCTCCTACAATGAGCAGTTCTTC; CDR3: CASSPDSGGSYNEQFF
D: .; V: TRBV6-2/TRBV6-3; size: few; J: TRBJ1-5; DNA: TGTGCCACCGAAGACGGACAGTATAGCAATCAGCCCCAGCATTTT; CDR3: CATEDGQYSNQPQHF
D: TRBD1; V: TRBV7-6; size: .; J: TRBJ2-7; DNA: TGTGCCAGCAGCTTTCGGGACAGGCCCTACGAGCAGTACTTC; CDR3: CASSFRDRPYEQYF
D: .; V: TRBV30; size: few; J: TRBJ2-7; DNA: TGTGCCTGGAGTAAACCGGGACTCTCCTACGAGCAGTACTTC; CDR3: CAWSKPGLSYEQYF
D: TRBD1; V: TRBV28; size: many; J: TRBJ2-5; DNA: TGTGCCAGCAGTGTCGGACAGGGATTAGAGACCCAGTACTTC; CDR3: CASSVGQGLETQYF
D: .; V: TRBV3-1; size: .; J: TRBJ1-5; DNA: TGTGCCAGCAGCCAAGACCTACAGCATCAGCCCCAGCATTTT; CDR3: CASSQDLQHQPQHF
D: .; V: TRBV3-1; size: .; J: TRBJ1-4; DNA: TGTGCCAGCAGCCAAGTGGGGGGAAAACCTGCAACTAATGAAAAACTGTTTTTT; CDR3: CASSQVGGKPATNEKLFF
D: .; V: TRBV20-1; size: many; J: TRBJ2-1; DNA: TGCAGTGCTAGAGATCCAGTCGGTTACTACAATGAGCAGTTCTTC; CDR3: CSARDPVGYYNEQFF
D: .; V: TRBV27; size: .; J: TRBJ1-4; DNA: TGTGCCAGCAGTTTTCAGGGTACGGGCAAACTGTTTTTT; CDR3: CASSFQGTGKLFF
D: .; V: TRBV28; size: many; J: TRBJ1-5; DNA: TGTGCCAGCCCCAGAAATGCGGGGAGAAGGCAGCCCCAGCATTTT; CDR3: CASPRNAGRRQPQHF
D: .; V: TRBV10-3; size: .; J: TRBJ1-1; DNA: TGTGCCATCAGTGAGCCTCAACATTCGAACACTGAAGCTTTCTTT; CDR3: CAISEPQHSNTEAFF
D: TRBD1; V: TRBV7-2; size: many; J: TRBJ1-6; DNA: TGTGCCAGCAGCCGGGACAGAAATTCACCCCTCCACTTT; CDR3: CASSRDRNSPLHF
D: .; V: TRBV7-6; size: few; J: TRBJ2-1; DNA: TGTGCCAGCAGCGTATACTCGGCCTCTGAGCAGTTCTTC; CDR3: CASSVYSASEQFF
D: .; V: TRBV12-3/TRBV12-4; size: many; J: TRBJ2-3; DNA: TGTGCCAGCAGGGCCCCCACAGATACGCAGTATTTT; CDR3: CASRAPTDTQYF
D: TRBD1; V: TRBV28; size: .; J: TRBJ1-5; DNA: TGTGCCAGCAGGAAGGGACAGGGCCTTAGCAATCAGCCCCAGCATTTT; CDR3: CASRKGQGLSNQPQHF
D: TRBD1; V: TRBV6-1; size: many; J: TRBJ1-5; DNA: TGTGCCAGCAGTGGCGACAGGGTATTGAATCAGCCCCAGCATTTT; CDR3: CASSGDRVLNQPQHF
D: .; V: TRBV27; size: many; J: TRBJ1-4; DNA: TGTGCCAGCAGTTTATTTCGAGGGTCATTAAATGAAAAACTGTTTTTT; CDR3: CASSLFRGSLNEKLFF
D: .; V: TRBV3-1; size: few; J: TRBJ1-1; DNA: TGTGCCACCAGCCCTTTTACAGAGGGGTCTGAAGCTTTCTTT; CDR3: CATSPFTEGSEAFF
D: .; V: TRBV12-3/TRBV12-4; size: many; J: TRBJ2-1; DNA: TGTGCCAGCAGTTTATGGCAGAGCTCCTACAATGAGCAGTTCTTC; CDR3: CASSLWQSSYNEQFF